These 17 T cell receptor beta chains share one sample of origin, sequenced in a study of shared clonotypes between healthy human individuals. Method: immunoSEQ multiplex PCR; TCRdb's copy keeps in-frame clones and lacks some. The table shows approximately 2,300,000 clones, with 92% occurring only once. The sample consisted of naive CD4+ T cells from PBMCs. Subset denoted: CD45RA+ positively selected. The receptors shown here come from a man aged 18 to 29 in good health. Some clones in this sample may be carry-over from other donors' samples.

V gene TRBV5-4 combines with J gene TRBJ2-5; D not certain. The CDR3 is 11 residues long. V dropped 0 bases and J dropped 7 bases, with 4 bases sitting between them. Germline CDR1 reads SGHNT; CDR2 reads YYREEE (reference sequence). The CDR3 reads CASSLAGTQYF. CDR3 coding DNA: TGTGCCAGCAGCTTGGCGGGGACCCAGTACTTC.

This rearrangement joins TRBV10-3 to TRBJ1-5, with a possible D match to TRBD1 (5 bases). Germline values: CDR1 ENHRY, CDR2 SYGVKD. The CDR3 loop spans 15 amino acids. Trimming pared 5 bases from V and 4 bases from J, leaving 15 bases between. For the CDR3, the DNA is TGTGCCATCAGTCCCAGGGCGGGTCAGAATCAGCCCCAGCATTTT. Encoded protein: CAISPRAGQNQPQHF.

This chain links TRBV5-1 with TRBJ2-7; 9 bases align to TRBD2. With V trimmed by 3 bases and J by 3 bases, 7 bases remained unmatched. The CDR3 has 15 amino acids. The germline CDR1 and CDR2 sequences are SGHRS and YFSETQ. The CDR3 DNA reads TGCGCCAGCAGCTCGCCCGGGACTAGCATCTACGAGCAGTACTTC. Protein sequence: CASSSPGTSIYEQYF. Full variable domain (rest looked up from reference TRBV5-1 and TRBJ2-7): KAGVTQTPRYLIKTRGQQVTLSCSPISGHRSVSWYQQTPGQGLQFLFEYFSETQRNKGNFPGRFSGRQFSNSRSEMNVSTLELGDSALYLCASSSPGTSIYEQYFGPGTRLTVT.

The chain has TRBV30 and TRBJ2-7; 8 bases agree with TRBD2. Germline V lookup: CDR1 GTSNPN, CDR2 SVGIG (reference sequence). The J segment lost 3 bases and the V segment lost 3 bases, leaving 7 bases of the junction unmatched. There are 14 residues in the CDR3. In nucleotides, the CDR3 is TGTGCCTGGAGGGCGGGGGGACTGAGCTACGAGCAGTACTTC. This codes for CAWRAGGLSYEQYF.

The chain's CDR3 is CASSLVGTGGSNYGYTF. The CDR3 nucleotides read TGTGCCAGCAGCTTAGTGGGGACAGGGGGCTCTAACTATGGCTACACCTTC. This chain connects TRBV7-2 to TRBJ1-2; 12 nucleotides line up with TRBD1. V lost 1 base and J lost 0; bases outside the gene matches: 3. CDR1 is SGHTA and CDR2 is FQGNSA in the germline V gene. This CDR3 is 17 amino acids long.

The chain joins TRBV4-2 to TRBJ2-7; D perhaps matches TRBD2 (6 bases). V lost 1 base and J 2 bases, leaving 15 bases between the germline ends. The length of the CDR3 is 16 residues. Per the germline V gene, CDR1 is LGHNA and CDR2 is YNFKEQ. The chain's CDR3 is CASSQGPAGGAYEQYF. CDR3 DNA sequence: TGTGCCAGCAGCCAAGGGCCAGCGGGTGGGGCCTACGAGCAGTACTTC.

This rearrangement joins TRBV7-2 to TRBJ2-1; 10 positions agree with TRBD2. There are 17 residues in the CDR3. After removal of 5 bases from V and 4 bases from J, the junction contained 11 bases not matched to a gene. Germline V gives CDR1 SGHTA, CDR2 FQGNSA. This chain's CDR3 is CASSPRGAGGRYNEQFF. DNA of the CDR3: TGTGCCAGCAGCCCCCGGGGAGCGGGAGGGCGGTACAATGAGCAGTTCTTC.

CDR3 coding DNA: TGCGCCAGCAGCCTTTCGGCGGGGACTGAAGCTTTCTTT. Amino acid sequence: CASSLSAGTEAFF. The V call is TRBV4-1, the J call TRBJ1-1; D not resolved. This CDR3 is built from 13 residues. Germline values: CDR1 MGHRA, CDR2 YSYEKL. Trimming removed 4 bases at V and 5 bases at J, with 11 bases between.

This rearrangement joins TRBV7-2 to TRBJ1-3, with unresolved D. Looked up from germline, CDR1 is SGHTA and CDR2 is FQGNSA. The CDR3 is made up of 15 amino acids. V lost 5 bases to trimming and J lost 4 bases, with 15 bases between them. The CDR3 reads CASSQIRTRGNTIYF. The CDR3 DNA reads TGTGCCAGCAGCCAAATTAGGACGCGGGGAAACACCATATATTTT.

This clone was observed once. Other DNA sequences in this sample translate to the same CDR3. V gene TRBV28 combines with J gene TRBJ1-5; the D gene is possibly TRBD1 (6 bases). The V gene lost 4 bases and the J gene lost 4 bases, with 14 bases spanning the gap. There are 15 residues in the CDR3. Germline assignment: CDR1 MDHEN and CDR2 SYDVKM. CDR3 protein: CASSSRGGGNQPQHF. CDR3 bases: TGTGCCAGCAGTTCTCGGGGGGGCGGTAATCAGCCCCAGCATTTT.

About this clone itself: The same CDR3 is also encoded by other DNA sequences in this sample. The J gene is TRBJ2-1, the V gene TRBV5-1; no reliable D call. Germline values: CDR1 SGHRS, CDR2 YFSETQ. The V and J ends lost 2 bases and 9 bases respectively, with 12 bases between them. The CDR3 totals 13 residues. The CDR3 protein is CASSLEPSGEQFF. The CDR3 DNA is TGCGCCAGCAGCTTAGAGCCCTCCGGTGAGCAGTTCTTC. The complete variable domain, with remaining parts taken from reference TRBV5-1 and TRBJ2-1, reads KAGVTQTPRYLIKTRGQQVTLSCSPISGHRSVSWYQQTPGQGLQFLFEYFSETQRNKGNFPGRFSGRQFSNSRSEMNVSTLELGDSALYLCASSLEPSGEQFFGPGTRLTVL.

J is TRBJ1-2 and V is TRBV2, with 8 positions matching TRBD1. This CDR3 region has 16 residues. CDR1 is SNHLY and CDR2 is FYNNEI in the germline V gene. V lost 6 bases to trimming and J lost 3 bases; unmatched junction nucleotides: 12. The CDR3 sequence is CASRSQGAPGDYGYTF. CDR3 DNA: TGTGCCAGCAGGTCTCAGGGGGCGCCTGGGGACTATGGCTACACCTTC.

The chain uses TRBV7-9 and TRBJ2-3; D gene unclear. V was shortened by 1 base and J by 2 bases, with 10 bases between the two germline ends. Germline lookup yields CDR1 SEHNR and CDR2 FQNEAQ (reference sequence). CDR3 length equals 15 residues. The CDR3 coding sequence is TGTGCCAGCAGCTTAGGAGCAATACCCACAGATACGCAGTATTTT. It codes for CASSLGAIPTDTQYF.

The rearrangement links TRBV12-5 to TRBJ1-5; 7 positions agree with TRBD1. Germline loops: CDR1 LGHNT, CDR2 FRNRAP. Trimming at V came to 4 bases and at J to 5 bases, leaving 14 bases not matched to a gene. The CDR3 has 17 residues. CDR3 bases: TGTGCTAGTGGTTCCCCTGGGGCAGGGGGAATATATCAGCCCCAGCATTTT. It encodes CASGSPGAGGIYQPQHF.

The chain links TRBV5-4 to TRBJ1-3; possibly TRBD1 for D (6 bases). From germline, CDR1 is SGHNT and CDR2 YYREEE (reference sequence). The length of the CDR3 is 16 residues. Trimming took off 0 bases at V and 2 bases at J, with 12 bases between the two ends. In nucleotides, the CDR3 is TGTGCCAGCAGCTTGGGGATACAGGGAGCTGGAAACACCATATATTTT. Translation: CASSLGIQGAGNTIYF.

The chain combines TRBV28 with TRBJ2-7; 9 bases align to TRBD1. The V gene end was trimmed by 6 bases and the J gene end by 1 base; junction bases not matched to a gene: 10. CDR1 is MDHEN, CDR2 SYDVKM, per germline. The length of the CDR3 is 16 residues. The CDR3 sequence: CASSSTGGVKSYEQYF. In DNA form, the CDR3 reads TGTGCCAGCAGCTCTACAGGGGGCGTAAAGTCCTACGAGCAGTACTTC.

This clone was found once. J is TRBJ2-2 and V is TRBV28, with D maybe TRBD2 (5 bases). This CDR3 has 13 amino acids. V lost 3 bases and J 7 bases, leaving 9 bases between the germline ends. Germline lookup yields CDR1 MDHEN and CDR2 SYDVKM. CDR3 nucleotides: TGTGCCAGCAGTTTTCTCCGGGACGGGGAGCTGTTTTTT. Its protein product is CASSFLRDGELFF. The full variable domain, in which reference TRBV28 and TRBJ2-2 provide the parts outside the CDR3, is DVKVTQSSRYLVKRTGEKVFLECVQDMDHENMFWYRQDPGLGLRLIYFSYDVKMKEKGDIPEGYSVSREKKERFSLILESASTNQTSMYLCASSFLRDGELFFGEGSRLTVL.